The rows below give T cell receptor beta chains drawn from one sample of a study of post-analysis software for immune sequencing data. TCRdb recomputed calls from the PCR reads with MiXCR, one row per CDR3 protein. The sample carries hundreds of thousands of distinct CDR3 sequences, around 53% recorded once. Input material: blood. The receptors derive from a girl between 5 and 17 years old with multiple sclerosis. The CDR3 runs from the conserved cysteine through the conserved F or W. D genes are given only for firm matches. The size entry is marked missing in some rows and otherwise reads once, few, many or a size class.

size: -; D: -; J: TRBJ2-1; V: TRBV27; DNA: TGTGCCAGCAGTTTATCTGGGGGAACTGACAATGAGCAGTTCTTC; CDR3: CASSLSGGTDNEQFF
size: -; D: TRBD2; J: TRBJ2-5; V: TRBV12-3/TRBV12-4; DNA: TGTGCCAGCAGTTCCTGGGGGGTTAGCGGGGCGACTCAAGAGACCCAGTACTTC; CDR3: CASSSWGVSGATQETQYF
size: -; D: -; J: TRBJ2-1; V: TRBV29-1; DNA: TGCAGCGTTGAGATGAGAGGGTTCAATGAGCAGTTCTTC; CDR3: CSVEMRGFNEQFF
size: -; D: -; J: TRBJ2-6; V: TRBV4-2; DNA: TGTGCCAGCAGCCAAGGGGGGTACGCCAACGTCCGGACTTTC; CDR3: CASSQGGYANVRTF
size: once; D: TRBD1; J: TRBJ1-5; V: TRBV10-3; DNA: TGTGCCATCACGGACAGGGCGGGGCAGCCCCAGCATTTT; CDR3: CAITDRAGQPQHF
size: -; D: TRBD1; J: TRBJ2-1; V: TRBV11-2; DNA: TGTGCCAGCAGCTTACCCGGGACAGGGAGGGATGAGCAGTTCTTC; CDR3: CASSLPGTGRDEQFF
size: few; D: -; J: TRBJ2-3; V: TRBV24-1; DNA: TGTGCCACCAGTGATACTCGGCGTAGCACAGATACGCAGTATTTT; CDR3: CATSDTRRSTDTQYF
size: few; D: -; J: TRBJ2-3; V: TRBV4-1; DNA: TGCGCCAGCAGCCAAGATCCCCAGGGAGGTAGCACAGATACGCAGTATTTT; CDR3: CASSQDPQGGSTDTQYF
size: once; D: TRBD2; J: TRBJ2-3; V: TRBV5-6; DNA: TGTGCCAGCAGTCGAGCAGCGGGATACTCGGAAAGCACAGATACGCAGTATTTT; CDR3: CASSRAAGYSESTDTQYF
size: once; D: TRBD1; J: TRBJ1-1; V: TRBV12-3/TRBV12-4; DNA: TGTGCCAGCAATGATAGGGGGCGCACTGAAGCTTTCTTT; CDR3: CASNDRGRTEAFF
size: once; D: TRBD2; J: TRBJ2-4; V: TRBV3-1; DNA: TGTGCCAGCAGCCAGATCGGGACTAGTGGATACATTCAGCACTTC; CDR3: CASSQIGTSGYIQHF
size: -; D: -; J: TRBJ1-2; V: TRBV29-1; DNA: TGCAGCGTCGTTCCCAAAACCGACCTCCGGTATGGCTACACCTTC; CDR3: CSVVPKTDLRYGYTF
size: -; D: TRBD2; J: TRBJ2-1; V: TRBV12-3/TRBV12-4; DNA: TGTGCCAGCAGTTTAGCGAGGGGACTAGCGGGGGGCGGTTCCTACAATGAGCAGTTCTTC; CDR3: CASSLARGLAGGGSYNEQFF
size: few; D: -; J: TRBJ1-4; V: TRBV9; DNA: TGTGCCAGCAGCGACCCCGGGGGCGAAAAACTGTTTTTT; CDR3: CASSDPGGEKLFF
size: few; D: -; J: TRBJ2-4; V: TRBV6-6; DNA: TGTGCCAGCAGTTACTCCCCCGTCGGGAACATTCAGTACTTC; CDR3: CASSYSPVGNIQYF